Detailed here is one T cell receptor beta chain. The antigen is unknown. These data come from a study of shared clonotypes between healthy human individuals. Study conclusions and caveats: Among donors, clonotype sharing was expected to be affected by sequencing depth.

Deep-level assay runs were performed. Input per replicate PCR of unsorted PBMC was 250 to 300 ng DNA, corresponding to 25,000 to 30,000 T cell genomes. TCRdb's table, derived via immunoSEQ multiplex PCR, lists solely in-frame clones and lacks some. The table has some 480,000 clones, approximately 79% seen once; the top ten hold 10% to 15%. V gave up 4 bases and J gave up 0 bases, with 7 bases separating them. Germline loops: CDR1 MNHEY, CDR2 SMNVEV (reference sequence). The CDR3 has 14 amino acids. This chain uses TRBV27 with TRBJ1-5; D not certain. This sequence was found in a woman aged 40 to 49 in good health. Some clones in this sample may be carry-over from other donors' samples. Sequencing was carried out using PBMCs. DNA of the CDR3: TGTGCCAGCAGTTCATCGTATAGCAATCAGCCCCAGCATTTT. Protein sequence: CASSSSYSNQPQHF.